The TCR beta chain under discussion was sequenced for a study of blood T cells in healthy people across ages. The V and J ends lost 5 bases and 5 bases, in that order; junction bases with no gene match: 5. CDR3 length: 14 residues. The germline V gene has CDR1 SNHLY and CDR2 FYNNEI. Alongside a J-beta primer mix, a sample-barcoded 5' primer served in a second PCR lasting about 7 to 12 cycles. TCRdb redid the calling of the 5' RACE reads with MiXCR, one entry per CDR3 protein. The sample holds more than 1,000,000 distinct CDR3 sequences, about 23% seen once. These sequences were also reported in another study, on T cells of mothers and their children.

The chain links TRBV2 to TRBJ2-5, with TRBD2 matching over 10 bases. The clonotype comes from a girl aged 2 to 9 in good health. Sequencing input: blood. For the CDR3, the DNA is TGTGCCAGCAGTAGAGCGGGGGGGTTTGAGACCCAGTACTTC. Translation gives CASSRAGGFETQYF.